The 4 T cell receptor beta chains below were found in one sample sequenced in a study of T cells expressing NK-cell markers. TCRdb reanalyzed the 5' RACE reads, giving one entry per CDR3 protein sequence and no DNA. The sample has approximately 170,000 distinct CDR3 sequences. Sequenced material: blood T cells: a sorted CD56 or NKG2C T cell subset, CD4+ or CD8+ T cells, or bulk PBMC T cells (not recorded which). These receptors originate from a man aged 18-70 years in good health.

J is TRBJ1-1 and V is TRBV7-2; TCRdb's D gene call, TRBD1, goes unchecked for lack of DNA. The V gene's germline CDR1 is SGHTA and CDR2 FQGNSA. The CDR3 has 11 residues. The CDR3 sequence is CASSLGGGAFF. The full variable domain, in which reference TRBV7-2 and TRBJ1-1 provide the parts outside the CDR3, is GAGVSQSPSNKVTEKGKDVELRCDPISGHTALYWYRQSLGQGLEFLIYFQGNSAPDKSGLPSDRFSAERTGGSVSTLTIQRTQQEDSAVYLCASSLGGGAFFGQGTRLTVV.

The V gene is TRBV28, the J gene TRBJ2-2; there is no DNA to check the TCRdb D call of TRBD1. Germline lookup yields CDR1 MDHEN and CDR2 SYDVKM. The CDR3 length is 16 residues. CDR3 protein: CASSLIEGANTGELFF.

This chain's CDR3 is CSGGDSGGDHEQYF. The chain carries TRBV20-1 and TRBJ2-7; the D call of TRBD2 rests on TCRdb alone, since no DNA is present to check it. The CDR3 spans 14 residues. Germline V lookup: CDR1 DFQATT, CDR2 SNEGSKA (reference sequence).

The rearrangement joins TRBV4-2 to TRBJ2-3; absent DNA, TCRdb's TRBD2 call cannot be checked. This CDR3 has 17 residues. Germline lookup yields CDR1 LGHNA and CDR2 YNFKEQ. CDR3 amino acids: CASSQEEPGLSTDTQYF.